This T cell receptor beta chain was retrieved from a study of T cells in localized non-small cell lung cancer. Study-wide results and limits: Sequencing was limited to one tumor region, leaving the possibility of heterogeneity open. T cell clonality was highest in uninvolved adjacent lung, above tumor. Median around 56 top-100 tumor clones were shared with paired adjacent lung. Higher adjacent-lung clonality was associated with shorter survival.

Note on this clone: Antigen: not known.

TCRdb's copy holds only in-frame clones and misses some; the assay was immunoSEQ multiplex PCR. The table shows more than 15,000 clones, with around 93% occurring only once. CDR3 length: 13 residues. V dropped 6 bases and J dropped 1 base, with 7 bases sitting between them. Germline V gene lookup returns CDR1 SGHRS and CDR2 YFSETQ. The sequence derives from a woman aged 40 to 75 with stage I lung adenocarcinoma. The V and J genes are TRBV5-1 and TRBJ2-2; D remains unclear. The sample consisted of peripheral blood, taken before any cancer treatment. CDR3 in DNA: TGCGCCAGCAACCCTAGGAACACCGGGGAGCTGTTTTTT. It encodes CASNPRNTGELFF.